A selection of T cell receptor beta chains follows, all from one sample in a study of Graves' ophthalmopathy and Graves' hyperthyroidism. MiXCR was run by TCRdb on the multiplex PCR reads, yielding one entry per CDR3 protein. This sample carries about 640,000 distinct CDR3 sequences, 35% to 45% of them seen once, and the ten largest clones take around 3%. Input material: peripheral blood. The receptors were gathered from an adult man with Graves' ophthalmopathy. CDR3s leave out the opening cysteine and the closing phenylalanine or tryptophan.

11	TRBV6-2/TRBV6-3	ASSNRDHYGHT
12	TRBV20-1	SAASGGNSYEQY
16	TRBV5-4	ASSLTGTGGVSNQPQH
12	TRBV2	ASSEGGWDYGYT
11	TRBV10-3	ATVGQGNYGYT
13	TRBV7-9	ASSQEVVAGDEQY
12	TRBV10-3	AIRTGQLTDTQY
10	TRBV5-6	ASTRPGEELF
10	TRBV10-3	AISEGQGEAF
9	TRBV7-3	ASSEAGEQY